This T cell receptor beta chain appears in the sequencing data of a study of T cells in Graves' hyperthyroidism and ophthalmopathy. Unmatched junction bases numbered 8, after V lost 6 bases and J lost 3 bases. This CDR3 has 14 residues. Germline V gives CDR1 SNHLY, CDR2 FYNNEI. This clonotype has at least ten counts. The target antigen is unknown. Findings and caveats of the study: Ophthalmopathy and stable hyperthyroidism were told apart by a 13 V-J model.

Amplification of TCR beta CDR3 regions used RNA as the template. Carried out on the TCR CDR3, a first-round RT-PCR used the HTBI primer set. One entry per CDR3 protein, called by TCRdb with MiXCR from the multiplex PCR reads. The table has about 500,000 distinct CDR3 sequences, about 16% seen once. Sequenced: blood. V usage is TRBV2 and J usage is TRBJ2-7; 7 nucleotides match TRBD2. The receptor's source is a woman between 25 and 40 years old with Graves' ophthalmopathy. CDR3 sequence (DNA): TGTGCCAGCAGGACTCTAGCGGCACGCTACGAGCAGTACTTC. It yields the protein CASRTLAARYEQYF.